The source of this T cell receptor (beta chain) is a study of T cells after yellow fever vaccination. Study details: Fractions of limited cellularity were prepared by means of SMART-Seq v4 Ultra Low Input.

From the 5' RACE reads, TCRdb called clonotypes with MiXCR, one entry per CDR3 protein. Of approximately 330,000 distinct CDR3 sequences in the sample, over 4% were seen once. V was pared by 6 bases and J by 6 bases, with 17 bases between. Germline values: CDR1 SQVTM, CDR2 ANQGSEA. The CDR3 runs 14 residues. This clonotype came up a few times. No antigen is known for it. Findings of the study overall: Weaker, the secondary response peaked sooner, at day 5 versus 15.

The J gene is TRBJ2-2, the V gene TRBV29-1, with a tentative D call TRBD1 (6 bases). The specimen was PBMCs, collected 5 days after the yellow fever booster vaccination. This TCR derives from a man aged 18 to 35 who received the YFV17D yellow fever vaccine. CDR3 DNA: TGCAGCGTGGTGACAGGTTTTAACGCCGGGGAGCTGTTTTTT. This translates into CSVVTGFNAGELFF.